The 27 T cell receptor beta chains in this list originate from one sample, sequenced in a study of T cell responses to AZD1222 COVID-19 vaccine. Produced via immunoSEQ multiplex PCR; TCRdb's table is partial and in-frame only. The sample contains fewer than 180,000 clones, 94% of which appear only once. Sequencing was performed on peripheral blood, taken on day 0 of AZD1222 vaccination. These TCRs come from an adult in good health.

This chain uses TRBV9 with TRBJ2-3; TRBD2 matches 7 bases. The CDR3 covers 18 residues. Germline V gene data show CDR1 as SGDLS and CDR2 as YYNGEE. V dropped 0 bases and J dropped 0; count of bases not matched to a gene: 10. The chain's CDR3 is CASSVAGTAGASTDTQYF. The CDR3 region has the DNA TGTGCCAGCAGCGTAGCGGGTACGGCGGGAGCTAGCACAGATACGCAGTATTTT.

The rearrangement uses TRBV12-5 and TRBJ1-6, with a tentative D call TRBD1 (6 bases). The germline gives CDR1 LGHNT, CDR2 FRNRAP. This CDR3 has 16 residues. Trimming took 6 bases from V and 9 from J, leaving 21 bases between them. The CDR3 loop is CASGRDTGNHGSPLHF. The CDR3 DNA follows: TGTGCTAGTGGCCGGGATACAGGGAATCATGGTTCACCCCTCCACTTT.

This sequence joins TRBV5-6 and TRBJ2-7, with 8 nucleotides matching TRBD1. The junction had 9 bases not matched to a gene; V was cut back by 5 bases and J by 2 bases. Germline CDR1 and CDR2: SGHDT and YYEEEE. This CDR3 region has 15 residues. The CDR3 DNA reads as TGTGCCAGCAGACAGGTCACAGGGGGAGCCTACGAGCAGTACGTC. As protein: CASRQVTGGAYEQYV.

This chain links TRBV28 with TRBJ1-6, with D possibly being TRBD1 (5 bases). Between the trimmed V and J ends, which lost 2 bases and 0 bases, there was a span of 14 bases. The CDR3 covers 18 residues. CDR1 MDHEN and CDR2 SYDVKM come from the germline V gene. This CDR3 reads CASSLGWGRSSYNSPLHF. The DNA of the CDR3 is TGTGCCAGCAGTTTAGGGTGGGGCAGGAGCTCCTATAATTCACCCCTCCACTTT.

A word on this clone: It is unclear where the CDR3 begins or ends on the DNA, so no DNA is shown, and the CDR3 is as TCRdb lists it. V gene TRBV28 combines with J gene TRBJ1-6; the table's D gene call, TRBD1, was not cross checked with the DNA. In germline, CDR1 is MDHEN, CDR2 SYDVKM. A total of 16 residues make up the CDR3, ends included. CDR3 protein: CASSSSTEPYNSPLHF.

This rearrangement joins TRBV13 to TRBJ2-3, with TRBD2 matching over 7 bases. The CDR3 length is 14 residues. The V gene's germline CDR1 is PRHDT and CDR2 FYEKMQ (reference sequence). After removal of 2 bases from V and 4 bases from J, the junction contained 3 bases not matched to a gene. CDR3 sequence: CASSLRGGADTQYF. For the CDR3, the DNA is TGTGCCAGCAGCTTACGCGGGGGAGCAGATACGCAGTATTTT.

V and J are TRBV4-3 and TRBJ1-2; D is perhaps TRBD1 (5 bases). Trimming cost V 0 bases and J 0 bases, with 8 bases left between them. Germline CDR1 and CDR2: LGHNA and YSLEER. The CDR3 consists of 15 residues. The CDR3 DNA reads as TGCGCCAGCAGCCAAGACCCACAGGCTAACTATGGCTACACCTTC. This gives the protein CASSQDPQANYGYTF.

The DNA for the CDR3 is TGTGCCAGCAGCTTAGTGGTCAGGGGGATCTACGAGCAGTACGTC. Translating it yields CASSLVVRGIYEQYV. The chain links TRBV7-9 to TRBJ2-7; TRBD1 aligns across 7 bases. The CDR3 is made up of 15 amino acids. Unmatched junction bases numbered 6, after V lost 1 base and J lost 3 bases. Germline V gives CDR1 SEHNR, CDR2 FQNEAQ (reference sequence).

The V and J genes are TRBV6-2 or TRBV6-3 and TRBJ2-1, with a tentative D call TRBD2 (6 bases). Germline V gene data show CDR1 as MNHEY and CDR2 as SVGEGT. This CDR3 contains 19 residues. The V gene lost 3 bases and the J gene lost 4 bases, with 25 bases spanning the gap. The CDR3 DNA sequence: TGTGCCAGCAGTTATCCGGGACTCATTTTAAGATCGCGGTACAATGAGCAGTTCTTC. Protein sequence: CASSYPGLILRSRYNEQFF.

For the CDR3, the DNA is TGCGCCAGCAGCTTGGGACTAGCGGGAGAGACCCAGTACTTC. Its protein is CASSLGLAGETQYF. The chain joins TRBV5-1 to TRBJ2-5, with 10 nucleotides matching TRBD2. The CDR3 spans 14 residues. Germline CDR1 is SGHRS and CDR2 is YFSETQ. Germline trimming cut 0 bases from V and 4 bases from J; bases unmatched to any gene: 0.

This chain uses TRBV29-1 with TRBJ1-2; weak D call: TRBD1 (6 bases). Trimming took 4 bases from V and 5 from J, leaving 11 bases between them. This CDR3 comprises 12 residues. Looked up from germline, CDR1 is SQVTM and CDR2 is ANQGSEA. As DNA, the CDR3 is TGCAGCGTTGGGACAGCCGCTTATGGCTACACCTTC. Protein product: CSVGTAAYGYTF.

The chain has TRBV5-1 and TRBJ1-1, with TRBD1 as a possible D gene (5 bases). This CDR3 contains 14 residues. The V gene's germline CDR1 is SGHRS and CDR2 YFSETQ. The ends were cut back, 0 bases at V and 6 bases at J, with 12 bases in the middle. The CDR3 protein is CASSLGNQGPEAFF. CDR3 DNA sequence: TGCGCCAGCAGCTTGGGAAATCAGGGCCCTGAAGCTTTCTTT.

The chain is built from TRBV6-5 and TRBJ1-5; possible D gene TRBD1, 6 bases. Trimming took 8 bases from V and 3 from J, leaving 11 bases between them. Looked up from germline, CDR1 is MNHEY and CDR2 is SVGAGI. This CDR3 is 13 amino acids long. The CDR3, as DNA: TGTGCCAGCCTTAGGGGGGTCAATCAGCCCCAGCATTTT. It yields the protein CASLRGVNQPQHF.

This clone came up once. The CDR3 spells CASSFKGSSYGYTF. CDR3 bases: TGTGCCAGCAGTTTCAAGGGGTCTAGCTATGGCTACACCTTC. The rearrangement links TRBV27 to TRBJ1-2, with a tentative D call TRBD1 (5 bases). V dropped 3 bases and J dropped 4 bases, with 12 bases sitting between them. CDR1 MNHEY and CDR2 SMNVEV come from the germline V gene (reference sequence). The CDR3 runs 14 residues.

This chain links TRBV10-1 with TRBJ2-7; 7 bases are shared with TRBD2. With 8 bases clipped from V and 0 bases from J, the junction kept 13 bases outside the gene matches. The CDR3 is made up of 16 amino acids. Germline loops: CDR1 WNHNN, CDR2 SYGVQD (reference sequence). The CDR3 sequence is CASRGGPRRSSYEQYV. The CDR3 DNA follows: TGCGCCAGCCGGGGAGGGCCTAGGCGCAGCTCCTACGAGCAGTACGTC.

The V call is TRBV4-1, the J call TRBJ1-2, with a possible D match to TRBD1 (5 bases). Germline V lookup: CDR1 MGHRA, CDR2 YSYEKL. This CDR3 is built from 15 residues. V lost 0 bases to trimming and J lost 3 bases, with 11 bases between them. The CDR3 bases are TGCGCCAGCAGCCAAGAACGTCAGGGAGACTATGGCTACACCTTC. The encoded protein is CASSQERQGDYGYTF.

The rearrangement uses TRBV20-1 and TRBJ2-7, with D uncertain. The germline V and J ends were trimmed by 3 bases and 5 bases, with 8 bases remaining between them. The CDR3 contains 11 residues. The germline V gene has CDR1 DFQATT and CDR2 SNEGSKA (reference sequence). The CDR3 nucleotides read TGCAGTGCTAGGGATCAGGACGAGCAGTACGTC. The encoded protein is CSARDQDEQYV.

The J gene is TRBJ1-1, the V gene TRBV7-9; no reliable D call. Germline-derived CDR1 and CDR2 are SEHNR and FQNEAQ (reference sequence). With 0 bases removed from V and 8 bases from J, the gap between germline ends came to 10 bases. This CDR3 has 13 residues. CDR3 amino acids: CASSLANRAEAFF. DNA of the CDR3: TGTGCCAGCAGCTTAGCGAATAGGGCCGAAGCTTTCTTT.

The chain employs TRBV13 and TRBJ2-1; a possible D gene is TRBD2 (6 bases). Trimming removed 1 base from V and 8 bases from J, with 12 bases in between. The CDR3 is 14 amino acids. The germline CDR1 and CDR2 sequences are PRHDT and FYEKMQ (reference sequence). DNA for the CDR3: TGTGCCAGCAGCTTAGCGGGGGAATTGTATGAGCAGTTCTTC. This encodes CASSLAGELYEQFF.

The V call is TRBV7-9, the J call TRBJ2-1; D gene uncertain. Trimming removed 5 bases at V and 4 bases at J, with 9 bases between. This CDR3 has 13 amino acids. Germline V lookup: CDR1 SEHNR, CDR2 FQNEAQ (reference sequence). The CDR3 coding sequence is TGTGCCAGCAGCCCAGGAGAATACAATGAGCAGTTCTTC. Amino acids: CASSPGEYNEQFF. The full variable domain, completed using reference TRBV7-9 and TRBJ2-1, is DTGVSQNPRHKITKRGQNVTFRCDPISEHNRLYWYRQTLGQGPEFLTYFQNEAQLEKSRLLSDRFSAERPKGSFSTLEIQRTEQGDSAMYLCASSPGEYNEQFFGPGTRLTVL.

The V gene is TRBV6-4, the J gene TRBJ1-4, with TRBD1 identical over 8 bases. The CDR3 covers 17 residues. Germline V gives CDR1 MRHNA, CDR2 SNTAGT. V trimming: 8 bases; J trimming: 3 bases; junction bases outside the gene matches: 14. The CDR3 spells CASRTWTGWCANEKLFF. Here the CDR3 DNA reads TGTGCCAGCCGCACTTGGACAGGGTGGTGCGCTAATGAAAAACTGTTTTTT.

The chain joins TRBV18 to TRBJ2-5, with a weak D call TRBD1 (5 bases). The germline gives CDR1 KGHSH, CDR2 LQKENI. Trimming left V 4 bases short and J 3 bases short, with 9 bases between. The CDR3 runs to 13 residues. CDR3 bases: TGTGCCAGCTCACAAACGGACAAAGAGACCCAGTACTTC. It codes for CASSQTDKETQYF. Filled out from reference TRBV18 and TRBJ2-5, the complete variable domain reads NAGVMQNPRHLVRRRGQEARLRCSPMKGHSHVYWYRQLPEEGLKFMVYLQKENIIDESGMPKERFSAEFPKEGPSILRIQQVVRGDSAAYFCASSQTDKETQYFGPGTRLLVL.

The CDR3 DNA follows: TGTGCCAGCAGCTTAGATAGGGGGTCCGGGGAGCTGTTTTTT. Translation: CASSLDRGSGELFF. The chain has TRBV7-2 and TRBJ2-2, with D maybe TRBD1 (6 bases). Looked up from germline, CDR1 is SGHTA and CDR2 is FQGNSA. The V end was cut by 1 base, the J end by 6 bases, with 9 bases between. The CDR3 is 14 residues long.

This clone was seen just once. The chain has TRBV2 and TRBJ1-5, with 8 nucleotides matching TRBD1. V lost 2 bases, J lost 5 bases, and 2 bases stayed unmatched. The CDR3 contains 14 residues. Germline loops: CDR1 SNHLY, CDR2 FYNNEI. The CDR3 nucleotides are TGTGCCAGCAGTGAACTGACAGGGGATCAGCCCCAGCATTTT. Protein: CASSELTGDQPQHF.

The V and J genes are TRBV7-3 and TRBJ1-6, with D hard to call. There are 13 residues in the CDR3. Trimming took 2 bases from V and 5 from J, leaving 4 bases between them. Germline CDR1 and CDR2: SGHTA and FQGTGA. Here the CDR3 reads CASSLLDNSPLHF. In DNA form, the CDR3 reads TGTGCCAGCAGCTTATTGGATAATTCACCCCTCCACTTT.

The V and J genes are TRBV7-6 and TRBJ2-2, with no clear D. The germline V and J ends were trimmed by 1 base and 2 bases, with 8 bases remaining between them. Germline CDR1 is SGHVS and CDR2 is FNYEAQ. The CDR3 contains 15 residues. In nucleotides, the CDR3 is TGTGCCAGCAGCTTAGAGGGTCTCAACACCGGGGAGCTGTTTTTT. It codes for CASSLEGLNTGELFF.

This clone has more than one count but fewer than ten. The V and J genes are TRBV19 and TRBJ1-2, with TRBD1 identical over 8 bases. The CDR3 length is 15 residues. Trimming took 3 bases from V and 0 from J; bases not matched to a gene: 3. Germline V CDR1 and CDR2: LNHDA, SQIVND (reference sequence). DNA of the CDR3: TGTGCCAGTAGTATCGACAGGGGAACTAACTATGGCTACACCTTC. It specifies CASSIDRGTNYGYTF.